This T cell receptor beta chain was recovered during a study of CD8 T cells in Susac syndrome. The authors reverse transcribed roughly 0.5 to 1 ug RNA with random hexamers. TCRdb fed the immunoSEQ multiplex PCR reads into MiXCR, producing one record per CDR3 protein. In the table there are tens of thousands of distinct CDR3 sequences, 85% to 95% of which are singletons. Germline V lookup: CDR1 LNHDA, CDR2 SQIVND (reference sequence). V gave up 4 bases and J gave up 0 bases, with 13 bases separating them. The CDR3 consists of 15 residues. This clonotype was found once. Sequencing was performed on CD4+ T cells from PBMCs. This sequence joins TRBV19 and TRBJ2-7; perhaps TRBD2 as D (5 bases). The receptor comes from a human donor with Susac syndrome. CDR3 coding DNA: TGTGCCAGTAGTACCCCGGGAACCAACTCCTACGAGCAGTACTTC. Translated: CASSTPGTNSYEQYF.